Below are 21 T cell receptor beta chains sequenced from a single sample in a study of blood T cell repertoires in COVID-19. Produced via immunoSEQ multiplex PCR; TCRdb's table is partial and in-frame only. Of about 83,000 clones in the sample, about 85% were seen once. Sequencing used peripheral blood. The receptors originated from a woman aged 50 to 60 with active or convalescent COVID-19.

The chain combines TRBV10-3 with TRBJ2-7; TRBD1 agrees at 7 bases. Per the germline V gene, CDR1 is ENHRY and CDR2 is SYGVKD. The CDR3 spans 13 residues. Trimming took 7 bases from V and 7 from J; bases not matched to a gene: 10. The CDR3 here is CAITPGTEHEQYF. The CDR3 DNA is TGTGCCATCACTCCCGGGACAGAGCATGAGCAGTACTTC.

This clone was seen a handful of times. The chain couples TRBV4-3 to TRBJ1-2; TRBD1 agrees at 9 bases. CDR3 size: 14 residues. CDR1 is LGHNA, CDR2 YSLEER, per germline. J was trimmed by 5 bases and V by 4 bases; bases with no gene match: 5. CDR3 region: CASSPGQGPYGYTF. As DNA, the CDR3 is TGCGCCAGCAGCCCCGGACAGGGGCCGTATGGCTACACCTTC.

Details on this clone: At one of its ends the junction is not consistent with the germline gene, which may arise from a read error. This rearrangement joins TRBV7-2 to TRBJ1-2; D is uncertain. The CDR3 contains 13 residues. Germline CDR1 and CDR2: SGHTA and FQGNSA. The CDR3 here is CASSTSLNHGYTF. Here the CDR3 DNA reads TGTGCCAGCAGCACCAGTCTTAACCATGGCTACACCTTC. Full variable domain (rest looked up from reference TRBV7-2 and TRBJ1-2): GAGVSQSPSNKVTEKGKDVELRCDPISGHTALYWYRQSLGQGLEFLIYFQGNSAPDKSGLPSDRFSAERTGGSVSTLTIQRTQQEDSAVYLCASSTSLNHGYTFGSGTRLTVV.

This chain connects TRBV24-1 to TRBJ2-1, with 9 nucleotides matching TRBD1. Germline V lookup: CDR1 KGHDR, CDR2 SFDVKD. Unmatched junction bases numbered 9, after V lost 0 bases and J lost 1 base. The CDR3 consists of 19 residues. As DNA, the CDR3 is TGTGCCACCAGTGATTTGCCGGGACAGGGCAGACTTTCCTACAATGAGCAGTTCTTC. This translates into CATSDLPGQGRLSYNEQFF.

The chain's CDR3 is CASTGTGLYEQYF. CDR3 DNA sequence: TGTGCCAGTACCGGGACAGGCTTATACGAGCAGTACTTC. V usage is TRBV7-2 and J usage is TRBJ2-7; TRBD1 aligns across 8 bases. Germline values: CDR1 SGHTA, CDR2 FQGNSA. The CDR3 extends over 13 amino acids. The J segment lost 4 bases and the V segment lost 9 bases, leaving 8 bases of the junction unmatched.

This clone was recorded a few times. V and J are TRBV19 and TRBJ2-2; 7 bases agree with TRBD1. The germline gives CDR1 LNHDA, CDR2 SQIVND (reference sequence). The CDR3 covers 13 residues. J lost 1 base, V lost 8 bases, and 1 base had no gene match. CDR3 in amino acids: CASRQGNTGELFF. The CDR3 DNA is TGTGCCAGTCGACAGGGGAACACCGGGGAGCTGTTTTTT.

CDR3 sequence: CASRTKRGQPLNTGELFF. The CDR3, as DNA: TGTGCCAGTAGGACCAAGAGGGGACAGCCGCTTAACACCGGGGAGCTGTTTTTT. This chain joins TRBV19 and TRBJ2-2; 7 bases agree with TRBD1. Germline-derived CDR1 and CDR2 are LNHDA and SQIVND (reference sequence). The trim removed 6 bases at V and 2 bases at J, leaving 15 bases unmatched. The length of the CDR3 is 18 residues.

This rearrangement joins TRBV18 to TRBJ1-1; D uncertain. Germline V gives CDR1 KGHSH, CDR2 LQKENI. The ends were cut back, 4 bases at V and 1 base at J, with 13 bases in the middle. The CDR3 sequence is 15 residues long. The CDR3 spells CASSLSGTSNTEAFF. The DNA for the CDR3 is TGTGCCAGCTCACTTTCAGGAACGTCGAACACTGAAGCTTTCTTT.

CDR3 residues: CASSPSTPGQKFYGYTF. CDR3 in DNA: TGTGCCAGCAGCCCATCAACTCCGGGACAGAAGTTCTATGGCTACACCTTC. The V call is TRBV3-1 (or the pseudogene TRBV3-2), the J call TRBJ1-2, with TRBD1 matching over 7 bases. J lost 4 bases, V lost 4 bases, and 15 bases had no gene match. The CDR3 sequence is 17 residues long. CDR1 and CDR2 (germline): LGHDT, YNNKEL (reference sequence).

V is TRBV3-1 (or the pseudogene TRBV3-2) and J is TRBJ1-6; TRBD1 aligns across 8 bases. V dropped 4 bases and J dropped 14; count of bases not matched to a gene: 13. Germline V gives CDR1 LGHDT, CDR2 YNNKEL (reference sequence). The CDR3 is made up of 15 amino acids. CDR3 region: CASSPRQGQDSSLHF. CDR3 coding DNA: TGTGCCAGCAGCCCGAGACAGGGGCAGGACTCATCCCTCCACTTT.

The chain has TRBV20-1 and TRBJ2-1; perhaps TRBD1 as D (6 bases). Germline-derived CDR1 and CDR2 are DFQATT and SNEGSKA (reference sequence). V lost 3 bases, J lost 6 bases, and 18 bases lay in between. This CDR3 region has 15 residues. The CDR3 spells CSASRYRVRGNEQFF. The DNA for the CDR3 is TGCAGTGCTAGTCGCTACAGGGTGAGAGGCAATGAGCAGTTCTTC.

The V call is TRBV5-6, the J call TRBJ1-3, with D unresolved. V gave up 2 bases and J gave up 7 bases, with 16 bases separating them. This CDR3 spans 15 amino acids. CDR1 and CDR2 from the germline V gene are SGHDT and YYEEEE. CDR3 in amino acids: CASSFSDLLGNTIYF. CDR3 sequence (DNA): TGTGCCAGCAGCTTCAGCGACCTCCTCGGGAACACCATATATTTT. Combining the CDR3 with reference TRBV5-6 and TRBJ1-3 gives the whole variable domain DAGVTQSPTHLIKTRGQQVTLRCSPKSGHDTVSWYQQALGQGPQFIFQYYEEEERQRGNFPDRFSGHQFPNYSSELNVNALLLGDSALYLCASSFSDLLGNTIYFGEGSWLTVV.

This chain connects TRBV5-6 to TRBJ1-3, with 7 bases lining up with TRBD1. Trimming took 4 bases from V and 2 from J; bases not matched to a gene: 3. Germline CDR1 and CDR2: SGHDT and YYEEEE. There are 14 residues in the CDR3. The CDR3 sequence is CASSSTGAGNTIYF. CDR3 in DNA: TGTGCCAGCAGCAGCACAGGGGCTGGAAACACCATATATTTT.

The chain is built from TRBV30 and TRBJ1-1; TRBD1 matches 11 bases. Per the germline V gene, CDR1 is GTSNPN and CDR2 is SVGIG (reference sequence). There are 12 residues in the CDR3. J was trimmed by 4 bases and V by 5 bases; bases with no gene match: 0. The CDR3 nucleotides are TGTGCCTGGGGGACAGGGGGCACTGAAGCTTTCTTT. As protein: CAWGTGGTEAFF.

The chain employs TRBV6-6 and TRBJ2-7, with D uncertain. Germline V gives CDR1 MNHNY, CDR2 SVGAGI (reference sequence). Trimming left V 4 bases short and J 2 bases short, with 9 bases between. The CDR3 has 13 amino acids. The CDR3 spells CASSSYSTYEQYF. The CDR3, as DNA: TGTGCCAGCAGTTCTTACAGCACCTACGAGCAGTACTTC.

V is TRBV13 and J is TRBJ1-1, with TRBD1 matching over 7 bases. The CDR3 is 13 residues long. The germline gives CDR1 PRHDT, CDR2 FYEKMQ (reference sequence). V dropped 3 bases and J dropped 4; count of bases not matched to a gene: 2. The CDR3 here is CASSLGDSTEAFF. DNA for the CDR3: TGTGCCAGCAGCTTGGGGGACAGCACTGAAGCTTTCTTT. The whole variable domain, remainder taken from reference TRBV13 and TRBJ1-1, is AAGVIQSPRHLIKEKRETATLKCYPIPRHDTVYWYQQGPGQDPQFLISFYEKMQSDKGSIPDRFSAQQFSDYHSELNMSSLELGDSALYFCASSLGDSTEAFFGQGTRLTVV.

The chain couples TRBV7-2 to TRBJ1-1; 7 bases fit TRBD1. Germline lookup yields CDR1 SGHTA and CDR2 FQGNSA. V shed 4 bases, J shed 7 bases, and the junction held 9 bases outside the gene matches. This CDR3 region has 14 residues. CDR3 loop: CASSSGQWGGEAFF. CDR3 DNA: TGTGCCAGCAGCTCGGGACAGTGGGGAGGTGAAGCTTTCTTT.

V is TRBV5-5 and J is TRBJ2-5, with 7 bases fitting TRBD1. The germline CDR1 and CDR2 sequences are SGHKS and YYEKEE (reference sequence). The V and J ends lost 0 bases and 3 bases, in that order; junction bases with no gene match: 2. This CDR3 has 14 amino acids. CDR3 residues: CASSLVTGKETQYF. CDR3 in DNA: TGTGCCAGCAGCTTGGTGACAGGGAAAGAGACCCAGTACTTC.

CDR3 nucleotides: TGTGCCAGCAGCTTAGTAAGTCAGTTGAACACTGAAGCTTTCTTT. This gives the protein CASSLVSQLNTEAFF. The chain uses TRBV7-2 and TRBJ1-1, with unresolved D. The V gene's germline CDR1 is SGHTA and CDR2 FQGNSA. Trimming left V 1 base short and J 0 bases short, with 9 bases between. The CDR3 length is 15 residues.

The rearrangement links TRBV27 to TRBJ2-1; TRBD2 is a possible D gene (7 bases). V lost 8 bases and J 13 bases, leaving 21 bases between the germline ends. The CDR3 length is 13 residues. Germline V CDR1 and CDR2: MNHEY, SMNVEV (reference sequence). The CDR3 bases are TGTGCCAGCGCTCCCCCCCCGGGGGGCGAACAGTTCTTC. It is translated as CASAPPPGGEQFF.

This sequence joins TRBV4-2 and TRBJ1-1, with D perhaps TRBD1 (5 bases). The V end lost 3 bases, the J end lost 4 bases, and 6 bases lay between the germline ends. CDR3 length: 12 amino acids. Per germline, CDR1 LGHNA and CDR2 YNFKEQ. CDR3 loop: CASSQGPTEAFF. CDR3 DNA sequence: TGTGCCAGCAGCCAGGGGCCCACTGAAGCTTTCTTT.